The present T cell receptor (beta chain) was sequenced within a study of cytomegalovirus exposure and HLA in healthy donors. Study observations and caveats: The authors enumerated 180 or so TCR beta chains as linked to cytomegalovirus. A later analysis showed that HLA-associated TCR beta chains had undergone more clonal expansion than equally common others. Across HLA loci, a later analysis found differing TCR association rates, with DRB1 most and HLA-C fewest.

Whereas donors were nominally healthy upon sampling, unrecorded immune exposures were probable. This CDR3 contains 16 residues. The ends were cut back, 2 bases at V and 1 base at J, with 9 bases in the middle. Germline CDR1 MNHEY, CDR2 SMNVEV (reference sequence). It was with 60 Vbeta and 13 Jbeta primers that the PCR ran. The repertoire was sequenced with immunoSEQ multiplex PCR; TCRdb's copy has only in-frame clones and lacks some. Of roughly 130,000 clones detected, about 74% appear once; the ten largest clones hold 5.8%. Details on this clone: What it binds is not known.

The chain joins TRBV27 to TRBJ1-6, with D maybe TRBD1 (5 bases). This sequence originates from a woman aged 50 to 65 in good health and CMV-seropositive. Sequenced input: PBMCs. CDR3 in amino acids: CASSLTGVSYNSPLHF. CDR3 nucleotides: TGTGCCAGCAGTTTAACGGGGGTTTCCTATAATTCACCCCTCCACTTT.